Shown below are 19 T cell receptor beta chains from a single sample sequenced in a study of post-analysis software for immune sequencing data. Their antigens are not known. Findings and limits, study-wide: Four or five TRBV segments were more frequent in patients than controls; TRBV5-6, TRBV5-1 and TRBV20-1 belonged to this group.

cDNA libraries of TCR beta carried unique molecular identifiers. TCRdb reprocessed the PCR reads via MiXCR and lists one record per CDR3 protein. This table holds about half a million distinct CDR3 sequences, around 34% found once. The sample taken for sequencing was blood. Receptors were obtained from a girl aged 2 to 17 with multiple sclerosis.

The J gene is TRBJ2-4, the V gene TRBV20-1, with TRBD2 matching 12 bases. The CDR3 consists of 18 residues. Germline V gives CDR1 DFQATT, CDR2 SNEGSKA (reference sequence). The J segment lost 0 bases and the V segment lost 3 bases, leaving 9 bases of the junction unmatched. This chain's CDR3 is CSARSGLAGLSAKNIQYF. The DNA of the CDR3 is TGCAGTGCTAGGTCCGGACTAGCGGGGCTCTCAGCCAAAAACATTCAGTACTTC.

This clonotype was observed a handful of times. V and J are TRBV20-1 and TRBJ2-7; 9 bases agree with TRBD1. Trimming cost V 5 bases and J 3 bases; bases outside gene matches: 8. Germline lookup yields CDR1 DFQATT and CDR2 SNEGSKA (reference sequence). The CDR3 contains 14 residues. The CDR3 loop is CSAYETGGNYEQYF. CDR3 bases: TGCAGTGCTTATGAGACAGGGGGAAACTACGAGCAGTACTTC.

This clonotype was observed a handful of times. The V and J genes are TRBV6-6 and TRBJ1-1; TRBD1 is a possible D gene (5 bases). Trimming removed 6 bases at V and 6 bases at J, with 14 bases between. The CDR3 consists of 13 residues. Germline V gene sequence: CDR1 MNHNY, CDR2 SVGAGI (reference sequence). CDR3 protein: CASSYPAGSEAFF. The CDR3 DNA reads TGTGCCAGCAGCTACCCGGCAGGGTCTGAAGCTTTCTTT.

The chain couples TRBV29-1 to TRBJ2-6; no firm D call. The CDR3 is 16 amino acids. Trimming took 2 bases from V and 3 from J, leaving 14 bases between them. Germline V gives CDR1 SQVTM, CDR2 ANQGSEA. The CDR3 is CSVEPAGASGANVLTF. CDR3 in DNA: TGCAGCGTTGAACCGGCAGGAGCGAGTGGGGCCAACGTCCTGACTTTC.

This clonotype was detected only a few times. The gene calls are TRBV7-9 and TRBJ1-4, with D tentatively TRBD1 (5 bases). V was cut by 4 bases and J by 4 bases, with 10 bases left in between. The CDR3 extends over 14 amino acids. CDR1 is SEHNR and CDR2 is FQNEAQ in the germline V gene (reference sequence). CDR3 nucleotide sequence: TGTGCCAGCAGCTCCCAGGGAGTTAATGAAAAACTGTTTTTT. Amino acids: CASSSQGVNEKLFF.

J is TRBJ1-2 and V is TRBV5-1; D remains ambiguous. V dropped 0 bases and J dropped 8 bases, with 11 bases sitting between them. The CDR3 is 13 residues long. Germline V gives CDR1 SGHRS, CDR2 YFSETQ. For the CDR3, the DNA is TGCGCCAGCAGCTTGGGTTCCGTTAAGGGCTACACCTTC. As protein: CASSLGSVKGYTF.

The CDR3 DNA reads TGTGCCAGCGGGGATCTCAGACTTTCTTCGAGAGATACGCAGTATTTT. Protein product: CASGDLRLSSRDTQYF. The chain has TRBV7-9 and TRBJ2-3, with unresolved D. Germline loops: CDR1 SEHNR, CDR2 FQNEAQ (reference sequence). Trimming removed 8 bases from V and 5 bases from J, with 23 bases in between. The CDR3 is 16 residues long.

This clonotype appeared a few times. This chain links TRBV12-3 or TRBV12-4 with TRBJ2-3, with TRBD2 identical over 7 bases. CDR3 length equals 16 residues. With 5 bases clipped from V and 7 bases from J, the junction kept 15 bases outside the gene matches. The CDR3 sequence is CASSPSGSGFRYTQYF. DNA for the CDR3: TGTGCCAGCAGTCCCTCGGGTAGCGGGTTTAGATATACGCAGTATTTT.

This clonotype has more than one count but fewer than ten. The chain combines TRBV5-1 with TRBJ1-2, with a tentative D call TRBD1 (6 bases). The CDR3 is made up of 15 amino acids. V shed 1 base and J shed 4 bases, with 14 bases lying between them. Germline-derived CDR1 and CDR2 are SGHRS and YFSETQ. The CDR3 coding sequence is TGCGCCAGCAGCTTGTACCGCAGGGGCTCCTATGGCTACACCTTC. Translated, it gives CASSLYRRGSYGYTF. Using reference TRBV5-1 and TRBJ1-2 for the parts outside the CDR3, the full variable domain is KAGVTQTPRYLIKTRGQQVTLSCSPISGHRSVSWYQQTPGQGLQFLFEYFSETQRNKGNFPGRFSGRQFSNSRSEMNVSTLELGDSALYLCASSLYRRGSYGYTFGSGTRLTVV.

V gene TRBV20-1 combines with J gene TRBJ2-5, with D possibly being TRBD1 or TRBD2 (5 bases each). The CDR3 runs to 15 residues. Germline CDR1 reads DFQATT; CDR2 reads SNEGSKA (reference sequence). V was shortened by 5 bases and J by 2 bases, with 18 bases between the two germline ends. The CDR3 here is CSAEGNGGGQETQYF. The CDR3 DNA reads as TGCAGTGCTGAGGGAAATGGGGGTGGGCAAGAGACCCAGTACTTC.

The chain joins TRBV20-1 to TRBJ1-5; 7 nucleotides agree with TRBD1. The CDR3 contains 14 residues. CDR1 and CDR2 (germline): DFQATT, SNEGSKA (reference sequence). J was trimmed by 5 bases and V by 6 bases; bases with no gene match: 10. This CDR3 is CSAKTGDLDQPQHF. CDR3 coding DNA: TGCAGTGCAAAAACAGGGGATCTTGATCAGCCCCAGCATTTT.

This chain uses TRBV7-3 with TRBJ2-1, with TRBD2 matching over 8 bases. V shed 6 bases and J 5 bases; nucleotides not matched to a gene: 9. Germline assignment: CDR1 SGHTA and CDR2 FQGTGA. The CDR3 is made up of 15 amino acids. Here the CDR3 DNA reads TGTGCCAGCAGTCACGGGGGGGCGCGAAACAATGAGCAGTTCTTC. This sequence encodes CASSHGGARNNEQFF.

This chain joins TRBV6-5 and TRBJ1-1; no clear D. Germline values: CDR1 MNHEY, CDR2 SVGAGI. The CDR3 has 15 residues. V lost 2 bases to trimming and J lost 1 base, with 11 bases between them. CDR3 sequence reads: CASSYRQAKNTEAFF. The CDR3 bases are TGTGCCAGCAGTTACCGCCAGGCGAAGAACACTGAAGCTTTCTTT.

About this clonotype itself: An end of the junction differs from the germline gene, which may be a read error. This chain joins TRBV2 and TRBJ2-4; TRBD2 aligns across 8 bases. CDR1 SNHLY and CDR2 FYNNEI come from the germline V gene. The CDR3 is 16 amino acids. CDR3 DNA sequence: TGTGCCAGTAGTGAAAGACTAGCGTTAGCCAAAAACATTCAGTACTTC. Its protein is CASSERLALAKNIQYF.

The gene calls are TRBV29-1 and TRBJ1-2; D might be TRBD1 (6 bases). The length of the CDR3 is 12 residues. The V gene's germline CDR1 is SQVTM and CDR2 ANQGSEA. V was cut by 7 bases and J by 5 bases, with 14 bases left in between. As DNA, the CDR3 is TGCAGCGGACAGGTGCCCCCGTATGGCTACACCTTC. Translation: CSGQVPPYGYTF.

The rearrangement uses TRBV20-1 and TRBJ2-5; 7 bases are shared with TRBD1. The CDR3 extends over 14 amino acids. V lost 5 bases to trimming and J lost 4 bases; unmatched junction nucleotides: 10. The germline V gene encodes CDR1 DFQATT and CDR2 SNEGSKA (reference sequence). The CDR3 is CSAAGTEGLETQYF. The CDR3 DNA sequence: TGCAGTGCTGCCGGGACAGAAGGCTTAGAGACCCAGTACTTC.

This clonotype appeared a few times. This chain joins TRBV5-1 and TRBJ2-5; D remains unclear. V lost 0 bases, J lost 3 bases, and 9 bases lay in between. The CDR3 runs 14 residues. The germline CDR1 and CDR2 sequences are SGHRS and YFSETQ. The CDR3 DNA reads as TGCGCCAGCAGCTTGGTGGGCAGTGAAGAGACCCAGTACTTC. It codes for CASSLVGSEETQYF.

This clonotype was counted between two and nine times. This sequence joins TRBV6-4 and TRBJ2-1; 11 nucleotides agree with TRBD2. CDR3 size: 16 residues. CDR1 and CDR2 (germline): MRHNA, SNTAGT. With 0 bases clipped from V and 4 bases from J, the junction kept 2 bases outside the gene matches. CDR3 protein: CASSDSASGGYNEQFF. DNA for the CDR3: TGTGCCAGCAGTGACTCCGCTAGCGGGGGGTACAATGAGCAGTTCTTC.

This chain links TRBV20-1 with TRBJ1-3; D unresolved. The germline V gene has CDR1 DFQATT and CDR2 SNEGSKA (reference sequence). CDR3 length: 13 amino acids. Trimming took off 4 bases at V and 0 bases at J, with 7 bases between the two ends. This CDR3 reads CSANEPSGNTIYF. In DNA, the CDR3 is TGCAGTGCTAACGAGCCCTCTGGAAACACCATATATTTT.